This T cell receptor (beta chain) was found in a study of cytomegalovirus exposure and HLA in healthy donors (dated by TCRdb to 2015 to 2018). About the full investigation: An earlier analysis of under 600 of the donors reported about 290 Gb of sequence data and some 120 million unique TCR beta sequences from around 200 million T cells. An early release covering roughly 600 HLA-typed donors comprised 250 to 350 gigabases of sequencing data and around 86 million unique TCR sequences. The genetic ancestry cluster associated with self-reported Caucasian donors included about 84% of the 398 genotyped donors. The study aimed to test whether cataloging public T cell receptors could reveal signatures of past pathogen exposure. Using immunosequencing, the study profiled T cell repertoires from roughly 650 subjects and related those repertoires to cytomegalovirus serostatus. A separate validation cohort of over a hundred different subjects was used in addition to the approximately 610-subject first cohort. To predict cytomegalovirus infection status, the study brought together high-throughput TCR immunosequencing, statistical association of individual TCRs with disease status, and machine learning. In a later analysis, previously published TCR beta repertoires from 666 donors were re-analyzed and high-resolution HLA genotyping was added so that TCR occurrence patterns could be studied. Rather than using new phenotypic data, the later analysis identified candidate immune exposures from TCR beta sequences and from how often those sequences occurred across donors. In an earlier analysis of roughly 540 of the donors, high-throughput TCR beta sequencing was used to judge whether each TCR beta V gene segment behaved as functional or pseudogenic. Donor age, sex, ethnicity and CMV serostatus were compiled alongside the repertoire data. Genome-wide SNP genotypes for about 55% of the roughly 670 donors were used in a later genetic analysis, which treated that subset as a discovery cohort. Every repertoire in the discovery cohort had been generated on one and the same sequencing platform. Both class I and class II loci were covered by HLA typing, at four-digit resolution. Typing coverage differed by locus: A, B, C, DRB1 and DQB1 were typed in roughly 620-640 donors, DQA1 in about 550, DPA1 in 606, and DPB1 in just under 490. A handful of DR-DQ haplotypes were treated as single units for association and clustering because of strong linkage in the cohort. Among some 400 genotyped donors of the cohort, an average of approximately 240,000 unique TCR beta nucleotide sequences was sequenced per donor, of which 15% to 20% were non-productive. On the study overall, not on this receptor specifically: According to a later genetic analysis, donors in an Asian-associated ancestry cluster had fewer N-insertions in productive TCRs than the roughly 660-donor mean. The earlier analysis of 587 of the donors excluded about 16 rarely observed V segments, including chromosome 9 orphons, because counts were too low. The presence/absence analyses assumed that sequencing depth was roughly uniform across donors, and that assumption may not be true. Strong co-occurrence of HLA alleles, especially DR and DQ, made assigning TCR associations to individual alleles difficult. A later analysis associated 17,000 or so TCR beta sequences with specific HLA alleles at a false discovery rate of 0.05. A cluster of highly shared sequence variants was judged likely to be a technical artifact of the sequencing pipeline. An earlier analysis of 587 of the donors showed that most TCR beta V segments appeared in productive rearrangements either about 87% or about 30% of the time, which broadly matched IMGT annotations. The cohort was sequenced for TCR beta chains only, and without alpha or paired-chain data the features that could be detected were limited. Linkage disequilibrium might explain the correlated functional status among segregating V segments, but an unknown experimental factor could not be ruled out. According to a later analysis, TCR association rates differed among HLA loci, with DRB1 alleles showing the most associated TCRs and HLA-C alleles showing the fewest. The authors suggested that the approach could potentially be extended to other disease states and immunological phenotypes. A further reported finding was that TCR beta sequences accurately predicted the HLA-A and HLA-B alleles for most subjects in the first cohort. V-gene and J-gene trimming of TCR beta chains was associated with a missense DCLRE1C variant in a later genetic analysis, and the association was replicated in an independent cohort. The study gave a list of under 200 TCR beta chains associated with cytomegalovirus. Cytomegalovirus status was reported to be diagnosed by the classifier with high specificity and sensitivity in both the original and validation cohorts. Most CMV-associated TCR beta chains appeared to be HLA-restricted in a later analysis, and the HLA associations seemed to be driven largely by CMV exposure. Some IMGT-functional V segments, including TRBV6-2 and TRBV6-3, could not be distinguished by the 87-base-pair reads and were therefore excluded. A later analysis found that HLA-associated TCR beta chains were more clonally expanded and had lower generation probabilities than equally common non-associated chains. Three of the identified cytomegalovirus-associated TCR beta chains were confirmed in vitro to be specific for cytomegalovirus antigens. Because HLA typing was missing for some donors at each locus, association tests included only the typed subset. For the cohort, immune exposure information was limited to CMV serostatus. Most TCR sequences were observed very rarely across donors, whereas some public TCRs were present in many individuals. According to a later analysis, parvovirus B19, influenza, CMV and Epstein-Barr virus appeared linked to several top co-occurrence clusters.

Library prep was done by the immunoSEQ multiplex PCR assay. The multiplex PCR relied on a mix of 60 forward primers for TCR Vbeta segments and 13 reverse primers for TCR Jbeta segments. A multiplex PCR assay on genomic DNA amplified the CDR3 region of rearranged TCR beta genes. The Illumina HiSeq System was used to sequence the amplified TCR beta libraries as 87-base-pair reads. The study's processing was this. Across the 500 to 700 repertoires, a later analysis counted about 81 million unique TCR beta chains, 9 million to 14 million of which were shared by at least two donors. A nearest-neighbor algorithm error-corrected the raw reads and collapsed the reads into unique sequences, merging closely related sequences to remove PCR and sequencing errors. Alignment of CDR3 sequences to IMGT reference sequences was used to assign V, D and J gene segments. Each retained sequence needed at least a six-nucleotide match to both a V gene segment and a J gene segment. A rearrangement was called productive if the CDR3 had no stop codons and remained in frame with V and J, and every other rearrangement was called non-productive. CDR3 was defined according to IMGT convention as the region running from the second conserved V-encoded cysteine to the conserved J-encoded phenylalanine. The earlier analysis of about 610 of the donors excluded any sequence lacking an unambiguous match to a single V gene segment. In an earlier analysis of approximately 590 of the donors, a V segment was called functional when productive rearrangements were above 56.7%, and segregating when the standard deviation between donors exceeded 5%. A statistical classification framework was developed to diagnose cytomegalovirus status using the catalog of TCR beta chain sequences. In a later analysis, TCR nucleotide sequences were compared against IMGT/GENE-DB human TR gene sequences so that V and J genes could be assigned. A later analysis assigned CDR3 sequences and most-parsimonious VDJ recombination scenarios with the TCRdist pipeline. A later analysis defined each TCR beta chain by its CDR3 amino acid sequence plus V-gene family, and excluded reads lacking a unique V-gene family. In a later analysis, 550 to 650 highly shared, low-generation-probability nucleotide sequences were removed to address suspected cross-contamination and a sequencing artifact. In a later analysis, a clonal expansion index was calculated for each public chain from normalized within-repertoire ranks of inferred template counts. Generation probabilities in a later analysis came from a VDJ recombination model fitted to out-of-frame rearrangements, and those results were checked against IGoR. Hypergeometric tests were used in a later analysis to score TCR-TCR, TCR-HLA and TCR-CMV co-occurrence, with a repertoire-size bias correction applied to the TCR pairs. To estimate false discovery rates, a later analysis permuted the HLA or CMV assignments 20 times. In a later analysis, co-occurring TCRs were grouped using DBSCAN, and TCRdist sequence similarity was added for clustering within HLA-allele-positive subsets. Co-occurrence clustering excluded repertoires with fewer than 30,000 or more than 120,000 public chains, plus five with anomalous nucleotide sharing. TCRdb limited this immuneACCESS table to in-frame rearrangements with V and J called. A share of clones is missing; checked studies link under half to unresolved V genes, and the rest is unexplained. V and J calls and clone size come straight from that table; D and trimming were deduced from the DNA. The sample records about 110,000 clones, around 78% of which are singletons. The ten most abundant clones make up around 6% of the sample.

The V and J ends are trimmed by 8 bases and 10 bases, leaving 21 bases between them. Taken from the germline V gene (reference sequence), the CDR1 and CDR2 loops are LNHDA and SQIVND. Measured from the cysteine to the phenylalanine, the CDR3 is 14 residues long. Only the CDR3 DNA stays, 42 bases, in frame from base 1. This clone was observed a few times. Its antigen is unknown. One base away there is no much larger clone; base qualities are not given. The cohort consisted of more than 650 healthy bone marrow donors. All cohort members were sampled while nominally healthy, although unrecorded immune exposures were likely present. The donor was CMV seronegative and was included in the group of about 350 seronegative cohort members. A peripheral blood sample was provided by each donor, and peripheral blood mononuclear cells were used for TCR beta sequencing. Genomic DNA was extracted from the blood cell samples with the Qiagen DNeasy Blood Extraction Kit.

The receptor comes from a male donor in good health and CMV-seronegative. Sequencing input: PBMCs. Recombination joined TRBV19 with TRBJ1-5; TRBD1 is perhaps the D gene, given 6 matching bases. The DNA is TGTGCCAGTTCCCCAGGGGACGGAGTATCACCCCAGCATTTT. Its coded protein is CASSPGDGVSPQHF.